The next 3 T cell receptor beta chains were all read from a single sample in a study of T cell changes during pregnancy in multiple sclerosis (dated by TCRdb to the late 2010s). Library generation was performed with the immunoSEQ multiplex PCR assay. As stored in TCRdb, this immuneACCESS dataset retains in-frame rearrangements with V and J assigned. A fraction of the clones does not appear; measured against another copy, unresolved V genes explain less than half of the discrepancy, and the remainder lacks a known reason. The sample has roughly 110,000 clones on record, about 90% of them singletons. Roughly 1.5% of the sample lies in the top ten. The sample in question was peripheral blood, obtained before pregnancy. The receptors stem from a female donor with multiple sclerosis, enrolled in a pregnancy study.

V usage is TRBV10-3 and J usage is TRBJ1-3; no definite D call. Looked up from germline, CDR1 is ENHRY and CDR2 is SYGVKD. The CDR3 has 16 residues. V shed 0 bases and J shed 0 bases, with 9 bases lying between them. For the CDR3, the DNA is TGTGCCATCAGTGAGTCGGCAGGATTCTCTGGAAACACCATATATTTT. Its protein is CAISESAGFSGNTIYF.

The chain recombines TRBV27 with TRBJ1-4; D not resolved. Germline lookup yields CDR1 MNHEY and CDR2 SMNVEV (reference sequence). CDR3 length: 14 amino acids. The V and J ends lost 3 bases and 8 bases respectively, with 13 bases between them. In DNA form, the CDR3 reads TGTGCCAGCAGTTTGTCCCGCCGCAGGGAAAAACTGTTTTTT. Protein: CASSLSRRREKLFF.

In nucleotides, the CDR3 is TGCGCCAGCAGCTCATACCAAGAGACCCAGTACTTC. Its translation is CASSSYQETQYF. The chain is built from TRBV5-1 and TRBJ2-5, with no clear D. CDR3 length equals 12 residues. V was trimmed by 3 bases and J by 0 bases, leaving 3 bases between them. CDR1 and CDR2 from the germline V gene are SGHRS and YFSETQ.